This T cell receptor (beta chain) was found in a study of blood T cell repertoires in COVID-19 (TCRdb year 2020). The study in broad terms: Samples covering the acute and convalescent phases of COVID-19 were provided by collaborators in the United States, Italy and Spain. The samples were drawn from the first 160 participants of the ongoing ImmuneRACE study and from 1,254 subjects provided by 6 global collaborators. The prospective study material was composed of cDNA or gDNA derived from T cells, B-cell-depleted T cells, or PBMCs. The sample metadata nearly always contained a de-identified subject ID, COVID-19 status, age in years and sex. Subjects who had been exposed to COVID-19, were actively infected with it, or had recovered from it provided the deeply sampled blood TCRbeta repertoires that made up the dataset. A freely available public database, intended as a resource for researchers studying the immune response to SARS-CoV-2, is where the repertoires were released. Where available, HLA class I and class II types were obtained from metadata supplied by the sample provider rather than from assay-based typing.

TCRbeta CDR3 regions were amplified from genomic DNA using the immunoSEQ Assay, a bias-controlled multiplex PCR. The original methods were these. Within the assay, amplification of reference gene primers was used to estimate how many nucleated cells each sample contained. Sequence reads were collapsed and filtered to measure the absolute abundance of every unique TCRbeta CDR3 rearrangement. For each sample, productive Simpson clonality was calculated as the square root of Simpson's diversity index across productive rearrangements. Here the immuneACCESS table is served through TCRdb, limited to in-frame sequences with V and J called. Missing clones are a known gap in these copies; in checked studies unresolved V genes cover under half, and the rest lacks a known reason. The V and J calls and clone size were taken over from that table, and D and trimming were inferred from the DNA. The sample table holds 300,000 or so clones, of which roughly 92% were seen once. The top ten clones comprise over 2% of the sample.

Overall study outcomes, separate from this receptor: How much clinical and demographic metadata was included differed by source and by participant, and the metadata was provided uncurated.

In Seattle, one collaborating source enrolled patients while the infection was active and tracked those patients longitudinally over the course of disease. Whole blood was collected in K2EDTA tubes by collaborating institutions according to the institutions' own protocols. For TCRbeta analysis, collaborator samples were shipped as frozen whole blood, as isolated PBMCs, or as DNA extracted from either sample type. This clone was seen just once. Its antigen remains undetermined. Base-call qualities are not available, and no considerably larger clone is one nucleotide away. This TCR was sampled from a woman aged 30 to 39 with COVID-19, enrolled during active disease. The specimen was peripheral blood.

The sequence in DNA is TGCGCCAGCAGCAATCAGGGACAGGTAGACTACAATGAGCAGTTCTTC. This gives the protein CASSNQGQVDYNEQFF. The rearranged segments are TRBV5-1 and TRBJ2-1; 8 central nucleotides agree with TRBD1. From its cysteine to its phenylalanine, the CDR3 spans 16 amino acids. The read is trimmed to its CDR3 DNA, 48 bases read in frame from base 1. Taken from the germline V gene, the CDR1 and CDR2 loops are SGHRS and YFSETQ. At the junction V is shortened by 4 bases and J by 3 bases; bases outside the gene matches: 9.